This entry lists 10 T cell receptor beta chains sequenced from one sample in a study of cytomegalovirus exposure and HLA in healthy donors. In the PCR, 60 Vbeta and 13 Jbeta primers were used. TCRdb's copy holds only in-frame clones and misses some; the assay was immunoSEQ multiplex PCR. This table holds fewer than 250,000 clones, 60% to 85% found once. The source material was PBMCs. These receptor sequences come from a man aged 35-49 years in good health and CMV-seronegative.

The gene calls are TRBV10-3 and TRBJ2-5; a possible D gene is TRBD1 (6 bases). The CDR3 has 14 amino acids. V lost 5 bases, J lost 2 bases, and 12 bases lay in between. Germline V gives CDR1 ENHRY, CDR2 SYGVKD. The chain's CDR3 is CAISRDRQQETQYF. The CDR3 bases are TGTGCCATCAGTCGTGACAGGCAACAAGAGACCCAGTACTTC.

DNA of the CDR3: TGCGCCAGCAGCCCTCTAGCGGGAATCCACAATGAGCAGTTCTTC. It translates to CASSPLAGIHNEQFF. V is TRBV5-1 and J is TRBJ2-1, with TRBD2 matching over 9 bases. Germline loops: CDR1 SGHRS, CDR2 YFSETQ. CDR3 length: 15 residues. With 4 bases clipped from V and 5 bases from J, the junction kept 7 bases outside the gene matches.

The V gene is TRBV9, the J gene TRBJ2-5; maybe TRBD2 (6 bases). V lost 6 bases, J lost 2 bases, and 14 bases lay in between. CDR3 size: 14 residues. The V gene's germline CDR1 is SGDLS and CDR2 YYNGEE. CDR3 nucleotides: TGTGCCAGCAATGGCGGGGTAGAACAAGAGACCCAGTACTTC. Residues: CASNGGVEQETQYF.

This clone was found once. The chain employs TRBV7-9 and TRBJ2-7, with 9 bases aligning to TRBD2. Germline CDR1 reads SEHNR; CDR2 reads FQNEAQ (reference sequence). The V gene end was trimmed by 1 base and the J gene end by 2 bases; junction bases not matched to a gene: 6. The CDR3 runs to 16 residues. CDR3 amino acids: CASSLEVSSGTYEQYF. CDR3 DNA sequence: TGTGCCAGCAGCTTAGAAGTCTCTAGCGGGACCTACGAGCAGTACTTC.

The chain joins TRBV29-1 to TRBJ1-1; 7 nucleotides line up with TRBD1. The V segment lost 6 bases and the J segment 1 base; nucleotides outside the gene matches: 5. CDR3 length: 13 residues. CDR1 and CDR2 (germline): SQVTM, ANQGSEA. The CDR3 loop reads CSVGQAWNTEAFF. The CDR3, as DNA: TGCAGCGTAGGACAGGCCTGGAACACTGAAGCTTTCTTT.

The gene calls are TRBV5-6 and TRBJ2-3; 9 nucleotides line up with TRBD2. J was trimmed by 4 bases and V by 4 bases; bases with no gene match: 13. CDR1 and CDR2 from the germline V gene are SGHDT and YYEEEE. The CDR3 has 17 amino acids. CDR3 nucleotides: TGTGCCAGCAGCGATACGGTAGCGGGAGATGGTGCAGATACGCAGTATTTT. It codes for CASSDTVAGDGADTQYF. Full variable domain (rest looked up from reference TRBV5-6 and TRBJ2-3): DAGVTQSPTHLIKTRGQQVTLRCSPKSGHDTVSWYQQALGQGPQFIFQYYEEEERQRGNFPDRFSGHQFPNYSSELNVNALLLGDSALYLCASSDTVAGDGADTQYFGPGTRLTVL.

The V gene is TRBV4-1, the J gene TRBJ2-1, with 9 bases matching TRBD2. The length of the CDR3 is 15 residues. Trimming at V came to 9 bases and at J to 4 bases, leaving 10 bases not matched to a gene. Germline lookup yields CDR1 MGHRA and CDR2 YSYEKL. CDR3 sequence reads: CASSPGLAGYNEQFF. DNA of the CDR3: TGCGCCAGTTCTCCGGGGCTAGCGGGGTACAATGAGCAGTTCTTC.

J is TRBJ2-6 and V is TRBV5-1, with D possibly TRBD1 on 6 matching bases. The CDR3 loop spans 17 amino acids. CDR1 and CDR2 (germline): SGHRS, YFSETQ. Deletions cut 4 bases from V and 1 base from J, with 15 bases between. The CDR3 sequence: CASSPWSQGSGANVLTF. In DNA form, the CDR3 reads TGCGCCAGCAGCCCTTGGTCACAGGGATCTGGGGCCAACGTCCTGACTTTC.

The rearrangement joins TRBV6-5 to TRBJ1-2, with TRBD1 matching over 7 bases. CDR3 length: 13 amino acids. Per the germline V gene, CDR1 is MNHEY and CDR2 is SVGAGI. V was clipped by 6 bases and J by 2 bases; unmatched bases: 3. CDR3 in amino acids: CASSDRVNYGYTF. Written as DNA, the CDR3 is TGTGCCAGCAGCGACAGGGTGAACTATGGCTACACCTTC.

The genes are TRBV29-1 and TRBJ1-1, with 7 bases lining up with TRBD1. The V gene end was trimmed by 3 bases and the J gene end by 1 base; junction bases not matched to a gene: 2. The CDR3 is made up of 13 amino acids. Looked up from germline, CDR1 is SQVTM and CDR2 is ANQGSEA. In nucleotides, the CDR3 is TGCAGCGTTGAGGGGACAGCGAACACTGAAGCTTTCTTT. Translation gives CSVEGTANTEAFF.